The rows below give T cell receptor beta chains drawn from one sample of a study of T cell responses to AZD1222 COVID-19 vaccine. Clones were sequenced by immunoSEQ multiplex PCR, and TCRdb holds only the in-frame ones, with some missing. Of 95,000 to 150,000 clones in the sample, approximately 90% are singletons; the top ten hold about 7.8%. Sample: peripheral blood, taken on day 0 of AZD1222 vaccination. The receptors were gathered from an adult in good health. CDR3s include the opening cysteine and the closing phenylalanine or tryptophan. D genes are given only for firm matches. Size tells how often a clone was seen (once, few, many) or the class of an expanded clone, and some rows leave it out.

j_call: TRBJ2-7
v_call: TRBV4-2
clone_size: -
cdr3_length: 15
d_call: -
cdr3_nt: TGTGCCAGCAGCCAAGATTGGGGAGGATCTTACGAGCAGTACTTC
cdr3_aa: CASSQDWGGSYEQYF

j_call: TRBJ2-7
v_call: TRBV3-1/TRBV3-2
clone_size: -
cdr3_length: 12
d_call: TRBD2
cdr3_nt: TGTGCCAGCAGGGGCGGGGGCTACGAGCAGTACTTC
cdr3_aa: CASRGGGYEQYF

j_call: TRBJ2-7
v_call: TRBV27
clone_size: -
cdr3_length: 16
d_call: -
cdr3_nt: TGTGCCAGCAGTCCATCGACCGGTCGGGGATCCTACGAGCAGTACTTC
cdr3_aa: CASSPSTGRGSYEQYF

j_call: TRBJ1-1
v_call: TRBV28
clone_size: -
cdr3_length: 15
d_call: -
cdr3_nt: TGTGCCAGCAGTTTGCCAGGGGTATGGAGCACTGAAGCTTTCTTT
cdr3_aa: CASSLPGVWSTEAFF

j_call: TRBJ2-2
v_call: TRBV6-5
clone_size: once
cdr3_length: 15
d_call: TRBD1
cdr3_nt: TGTGCCAGCATGGGACAGGGGGTTCCATCCGGGGAGCTGTTTTTT
cdr3_aa: CASMGQGVPSGELFF

j_call: TRBJ1-2
v_call: TRBV28
clone_size: few
cdr3_length: 14
d_call: -
cdr3_nt: TGTGCCAGCAGTTTATTGGACAGAAACTATGGCTACACCTTC
cdr3_aa: CASSLLDRNYGYTF

j_call: TRBJ2-7
v_call: TRBV20-1
clone_size: -
cdr3_length: 11
d_call: -
cdr3_nt: TGCAGTGCTAGAGAGGTCTACGAGCAGTACTTC
cdr3_aa: CSAREVYEQYF

j_call: TRBJ2-7
v_call: TRBV30
clone_size: -
cdr3_length: 11
d_call: -
cdr3_nt: TGTGCCTGGAGGCGATCCTACGAGCAGTACTTC
cdr3_aa: CAWRRSYEQYF

j_call: TRBJ2-3
v_call: TRBV9
clone_size: -
cdr3_length: 16
d_call: TRBD2
cdr3_nt: TGTGCCAGCAGCGCCTGGACTAGCCCACCGACAGATACGCAGTATTTT
cdr3_aa: CASSAWTSPPTDTQYF

j_call: TRBJ2-3
v_call: TRBV11-3
clone_size: once
cdr3_length: 14
d_call: -
cdr3_nt: TGTGCCAGCAGCTCCTCCGGACCCCCAGATACGCAGTATTTT
cdr3_aa: CASSSSGPPDTQYF

j_call: TRBJ2-3
v_call: TRBV7-8
clone_size: few
cdr3_length: 14
d_call: TRBD2
cdr3_nt: TGTGCCAGCAGCTCCAGCGGGAACAGAGATACGCAGTATTTT
cdr3_aa: CASSSSGNRDTQYF

j_call: TRBJ2-7
v_call: TRBV15
clone_size: -
cdr3_length: 14
d_call: -
cdr3_nt: TGTGCCACCGACCCGACGGGCCAATCCTACGAGCAGTACTTC
cdr3_aa: CATDPTGQSYEQYF

j_call: TRBJ2-2
v_call: TRBV7-9
clone_size: -
cdr3_length: 16
d_call: TRBD2
cdr3_nt: TGTGCCAGCAGCTTAATACTAGCGGGGGGCACCGGGGAGCTGTTTTTT
cdr3_aa: CASSLILAGGTGELFF

j_call: TRBJ2-3
v_call: TRBV6-5
clone_size: -
cdr3_length: 13
d_call: -
cdr3_nt: TGTGCCACCGGAGGCCCGGGGGCAGATACGCAGTATTTT
cdr3_aa: CATGGPGADTQYF

j_call: TRBJ1-2
v_call: TRBV29-1
clone_size: few
cdr3_length: 13
d_call: -
cdr3_nt: TGCAGCGTCGACAGCGCTACTAACTATGGCTACACCTTC
cdr3_aa: CSVDSATNYGYTF

j_call: TRBJ2-2
v_call: TRBV6-2/TRBV6-3
clone_size: -
cdr3_length: 16
d_call: -
cdr3_nt: TGTGCCAGCAGTTACCATGGTAGTCCAAACACCGGGGAGCTGTTTTTT
cdr3_aa: CASSYHGSPNTGELFF

j_call: TRBJ1-1
v_call: TRBV5-5
clone_size: -
cdr3_length: 11
d_call: -
cdr3_nt: TGTGCCAGCACACGGGCGGCTGAAGCTTTCTTT
cdr3_aa: CASTRAAEAFF

j_call: TRBJ2-2
v_call: TRBV6-4
clone_size: -
cdr3_length: 15
d_call: TRBD1
cdr3_nt: TGTGCCAGCAGTGACCCGGACAGGACGGCCGGGGAGCTGTTTTTT
cdr3_aa: CASSDPDRTAGELFF

j_call: TRBJ2-7
v_call: TRBV28
clone_size: -
cdr3_length: 15
d_call: TRBD2
cdr3_nt: TGTGCCAGCACGAGCGGGGGGGCGGAAGTCAGCGAGCAGTACTTC
cdr3_aa: CASTSGGAEVSEQYF

j_call: TRBJ2-5
v_call: TRBV3-1/TRBV3-2
clone_size: -
cdr3_length: 14
d_call: -
cdr3_nt: TGTGCCAGCAGCCAAGATTCCTCCCAAGAGACCCAGTACTTC
cdr3_aa: CASSQDSSQETQYF

j_call: TRBJ1-5
v_call: TRBV28
clone_size: -
cdr3_length: 15
d_call: -
cdr3_nt: TGTGCCAGCAGTTTGGCAGGGTATAGCAATCAGCCCCAGCATTTT
cdr3_aa: CASSLAGYSNQPQHF

j_call: TRBJ2-6
v_call: TRBV10-3
clone_size: -
cdr3_length: 18
d_call: TRBD1
cdr3_nt: TGTGCCATCAGTGAGTCGGGGGACAGGCCCTCTGGGGCCAACGTCCTGACTTTC
cdr3_aa: CAISESGDRPSGANVLTF

j_call: TRBJ2-1
v_call: TRBV6-1
clone_size: -
cdr3_length: 16
d_call: TRBD2
cdr3_nt: TGTGCCAGCAGTGAAGGTGTAGCGGGGGAGTTAGATGAGCAGTTCTTC
cdr3_aa: CASSEGVAGELDEQFF

j_call: TRBJ2-1
v_call: TRBV4-1
clone_size: once
cdr3_length: 13
d_call: -
cdr3_nt: TGCGCCAGCAGCCAAGAAGGGCCAAGTGAGCAGTTCTTC
cdr3_aa: CASSQEGPSEQFF

j_call: TRBJ2-4
v_call: TRBV29-1
clone_size: -
cdr3_length: 14
d_call: TRBD1
cdr3_nt: TGCAGCGTTGTCGGGGGGACAGGGGTGAACATTCAGTACTTC
cdr3_aa: CSVVGGTGVNIQYF

j_call: TRBJ2-7
v_call: TRBV4-2
clone_size: -
cdr3_length: 14
d_call: TRBD2
cdr3_nt: TGTGCCAGCAGCCGCGGACTAGACCACTACGAGCAGTACTTC
cdr3_aa: CASSRGLDHYEQYF

j_call: TRBJ2-7
v_call: TRBV25-1
clone_size: few
cdr3_length: 13
d_call: -
cdr3_nt: TGTGCCAGCAGTGGATCAGGCTTCTACGAGCAGTACTTC
cdr3_aa: CASSGSGFYEQYF

j_call: TRBJ1-1
v_call: TRBV6-6
clone_size: once
cdr3_length: 13
d_call: -
cdr3_nt: TGTGCCAGCCAGGGAGGAAGATGGTTTGAAGCTTTCTTT
cdr3_aa: CASQGGRWFEAFF

j_call: TRBJ2-7
v_call: TRBV28
clone_size: -
cdr3_length: 14
d_call: TRBD2
cdr3_nt: TGTGCCAGCAGGGCTGGGGGGGTTGTGAACGAGCAGTACTTC
cdr3_aa: CASRAGGVVNEQYF

j_call: TRBJ1-5
v_call: TRBV6-2/TRBV6-3
clone_size: many
cdr3_length: 14
d_call: -
cdr3_nt: TGTGCCAGCAGCCAGCAGAATAGCAATCAGCCCCAGCATTTT
cdr3_aa: CASSQQNSNQPQHF

j_call: TRBJ2-7
v_call: TRBV19
clone_size: -
cdr3_length: 14
d_call: -
cdr3_nt: TGTGCCAGTAGATGGACAGTTTCCTCCTACGAGCAGTACTTC
cdr3_aa: CASRWTVSSYEQYF

j_call: TRBJ2-1
v_call: TRBV3-1/TRBV3-2
clone_size: -
cdr3_length: 17
d_call: TRBD2
cdr3_nt: TGTGCCAGCAGCCAAGATCTGTCAGCGGGAGGCTCCAATGAGCAGTTCTTC
cdr3_aa: CASSQDLSAGGSNEQFF

j_call: TRBJ2-5
v_call: TRBV5-1
clone_size: -
cdr3_length: 14
d_call: TRBD1
cdr3_nt: TGCGCCAGCACCCCGGGACAGAGACAAGAGACCCAGTACTTC
cdr3_aa: CASTPGQRQETQYF

j_call: TRBJ1-2
v_call: TRBV5-4
clone_size: -
cdr3_length: 15
d_call: TRBD1
cdr3_nt: TGTGCCAGCAGCTCTCCGGGACAGGGTAACTATGGCTACACCTTC
cdr3_aa: CASSSPGQGNYGYTF

j_call: TRBJ2-7
v_call: TRBV7-2
clone_size: -
cdr3_length: 14
d_call: -
cdr3_nt: TGTGCCAGCAGCTCGGACTACACGATCTACGAGCAGTACTTC
cdr3_aa: CASSSDYTIYEQYF

j_call: TRBJ2-7
v_call: TRBV6-6
clone_size: -
cdr3_length: 16
d_call: -
cdr3_nt: TGTGCCAGCAGATCCTCTGGTTCGGGAGCGCCCTACGAGCAGTACTTC
cdr3_aa: CASRSSGSGAPYEQYF

j_call: TRBJ2-7
v_call: TRBV7-8
clone_size: -
cdr3_length: 15
d_call: -
cdr3_nt: TGTGCCAGCAGCTTAGCGGGACATCGAACCTACGAGCAGTACTTC
cdr3_aa: CASSLAGHRTYEQYF

j_call: TRBJ2-3
v_call: TRBV28
clone_size: -
cdr3_length: 16
d_call: TRBD2
cdr3_nt: TGTGCCAGCAGGCTCATAGCGGGAGATATGTCAGATACGCAGTATTTT
cdr3_aa: CASRLIAGDMSDTQYF

j_call: TRBJ1-1
v_call: TRBV3-1/TRBV3-2
clone_size: once
cdr3_length: 12
d_call: -
cdr3_nt: TGTGCCAGCAGGTCGTGGGGAACTGAAGCTTTCTTT
cdr3_aa: CASRSWGTEAFF

j_call: TRBJ1-5
v_call: TRBV30
clone_size: -
cdr3_length: 14
d_call: TRBD1
cdr3_nt: TGTGCCTGGAGTGTTTTAGGGGGCGATCAGCCCCAGCATTTT
cdr3_aa: CAWSVLGGDQPQHF

j_call: TRBJ1-5
v_call: TRBV5-4
clone_size: -
cdr3_length: 14
d_call: -
cdr3_nt: TGTGCCAGCAGCCAAGGGCCGGAGAGGCAGCCCCAGCATTTT
cdr3_aa: CASSQGPERQPQHF

j_call: TRBJ2-1
v_call: TRBV28
clone_size: -
cdr3_length: 15
d_call: -
cdr3_nt: TGTGCCAGCAGTTCCCCCGCGCAGCGCGGGAATGAGCAGTTCTTC
cdr3_aa: CASSSPAQRGNEQFF

j_call: TRBJ1-2
v_call: TRBV10-3
clone_size: once
cdr3_length: 17
d_call: TRBD1
cdr3_nt: TGTGCCATCAGTGAGCCCCCGGGACAGGGGGCAGACTATGGCTACACCTTC
cdr3_aa: CAISEPPGQGADYGYTF

j_call: TRBJ2-3
v_call: TRBV28
clone_size: -
cdr3_length: 12
d_call: -
cdr3_nt: TGTGCCAGCAGCCTAGGGACACTCCTCGGGCATTTT
cdr3_aa: CASSLGTLLGHF

j_call: TRBJ2-2
v_call: TRBV3-1/TRBV3-2
clone_size: -
cdr3_length: 17
d_call: TRBD2
cdr3_nt: TGTGCCAGCAGCCCCCATAGCGGGGTCCGAGACACCGGGGAGCTGTTTTTT
cdr3_aa: CASSPHSGVRDTGELFF

j_call: TRBJ2-1
v_call: TRBV12-5
clone_size: -
cdr3_length: 13
d_call: TRBD1
cdr3_nt: TGTGCTAGTGGGACAGGGCCTGGGGATGAGCAGTTCTTC
cdr3_aa: CASGTGPGDEQFF

j_call: TRBJ1-1
v_call: TRBV20-1
clone_size: few
cdr3_length: 11
d_call: -
cdr3_nt: TGCAGTGCTCCTCAGAACACTGAAGCTTTCTTT
cdr3_aa: CSAPQNTEAFF

j_call: TRBJ2-7
v_call: TRBV6-2/TRBV6-3
clone_size: -
cdr3_length: 13
d_call: -
cdr3_nt: TGTGCCAGCAGTCCAACGCGGACCCGGGAGCAGTACTTC
cdr3_aa: CASSPTRTREQYF

j_call: TRBJ2-7
v_call: TRBV11-3
clone_size: -
cdr3_length: 14
d_call: -
cdr3_nt: TGTGCCAGCAGCTTAGATCCTAGTTCCTACGAGCAGTACTTC
cdr3_aa: CASSLDPSSYEQYF

j_call: TRBJ2-7
v_call: TRBV7-9
clone_size: -
cdr3_length: 14
d_call: -
cdr3_nt: TGTGCCAGCAATCCTGACCAGGCCTTGGGCGAGCAGTACTTC
cdr3_aa: CASNPDQALGEQYF

j_call: TRBJ2-7
v_call: TRBV27
clone_size: -
cdr3_length: 15
d_call: -
cdr3_nt: TGTGCCAGCAGTCTGGGGGCGGGAACCTACTACGAGCAGTACTTC
cdr3_aa: CASSLGAGTYYEQYF

j_call: TRBJ2-3
v_call: TRBV3-1/TRBV3-2
clone_size: -
cdr3_length: 19
d_call: TRBD2
cdr3_nt: TGTGCCAGCAGCCACCCGCAGGAGGCTAGCGGGGACAGCACAGATACGCAGTATTTT
cdr3_aa: CASSHPQEASGDSTDTQYF

j_call: TRBJ1-1
v_call: TRBV18
clone_size: -
cdr3_length: 13
d_call: -
cdr3_nt: TGTGCCAGCTCGTCCGACGGGAACACTGAAGCTTTCTTT
cdr3_aa: CASSSDGNTEAFF

j_call: TRBJ2-2
v_call: TRBV7-2
clone_size: once
cdr3_length: 14
d_call: TRBD1
cdr3_nt: TGTGCCAGCAGCTCGGGGACAGGAACCGGGGAGCTGTTTTTT
cdr3_aa: CASSSGTGTGELFF

j_call: TRBJ2-6
v_call: TRBV7-3
clone_size: -
cdr3_length: 17
d_call: -
cdr3_nt: TGTGCCAGCAGCCGGACCCCTGGGGGATCCGGGGCCAACGTCCTGACTTTC
cdr3_aa: CASSRTPGGSGANVLTF